One and the same sample provided the 15 T cell receptor beta chains below, sequenced in a study of blood T cell repertoires in COVID-19. The method was immunoSEQ multiplex PCR; TCRdb's version includes in-frame clones alone and lacks a portion of them. The sample carries about 140,000 clones, about nine tenths recorded once. Sample: peripheral blood. These receptors originate from a man in his forties or fifties who had recovered from COVID-19.

CDR3 sequence: CSVDRFENNEQFF. The DNA of the CDR3 is TGCAGCGTTGATAGATTTGAAAACAATGAGCAGTTCTTC. The V and J genes are TRBV29-1 and TRBJ2-1, with D unclear. The length of the CDR3 is 13 residues. Germline CDR1 reads SQVTM; CDR2 reads ANQGSEA. The V gene lost 3 bases and the J gene lost 5 bases, with 11 bases spanning the gap.

The chain has TRBV7-2 and TRBJ2-7, with D tentatively TRBD1 (5 bases). Per the germline V gene, CDR1 is SGHTA and CDR2 is FQGNSA. The CDR3 is made up of 15 amino acids. Trimming stripped 1 base from V and 1 base from J, with 11 bases between. The CDR3 spells CASSLGQFYSYEQYF. The CDR3 nucleotides read TGTGCCAGCAGCTTAGGACAGTTCTATTCCTACGAGCAGTACTTC.

The V call is TRBV3-1 (or the pseudogene TRBV3-2), the J call TRBJ1-2; 8 bases match TRBD1. The CDR3 has 16 amino acids. V dropped 1 base and J dropped 8; count of bases not matched to a gene: 12. From germline, CDR1 is LGHDT and CDR2 YNNKEL (reference sequence). The CDR3 reads CASSQGLGQGIGGYTF. The CDR3 DNA reads as TGTGCCAGCAGCCAAGGGTTAGGACAGGGTATAGGGGGCTACACCTTC.

The chain employs TRBV9 and TRBJ2-1; 10 positions match TRBD2. The CDR3 loop spans 21 amino acids. Germline-derived CDR1 and CDR2 are SGDLS and YYNGEE. The trim removed 4 bases at V and 0 bases at J, leaving 19 bases unmatched. For the CDR3, the DNA is TGTGCCAGCAGCTTACGAGACCCCAGCGGGGGGGCTATGAGCTCCTACAATGAGCAGTTCTTC. Residues: CASSLRDPSGGAMSSYNEQFF.

The DNA of the CDR3 is TGTGCCAGTAGTATGAACAGGGGCACCGGGGAGCTGTTTTTT. This translates into CASSMNRGTGELFF. J is TRBJ2-2 and V is TRBV19; 7 positions match TRBD1. V shed 3 bases and J 4 bases; nucleotides not matched to a gene: 2. This CDR3 has 14 amino acids. Germline V lookup: CDR1 LNHDA, CDR2 SQIVND (reference sequence).

This clone was detected many times. This chain uses TRBV7-8 with TRBJ1-5; D unclear. V lost 0 bases to trimming and J lost 9 bases, with 12 bases between them. Germline V gene data show CDR1 as SGHVS and CDR2 as FQNEAQ. CDR3 length: 14 amino acids. The CDR3 loop reads CASSLAGRLRPQHF. CDR3 sequence (DNA): TGTGCCAGCAGCTTAGCGGGCCGCCTTAGGCCCCAGCATTTT.

This clone was detected a few times. V and J are TRBV2 and TRBJ1-5; the D is unclear. The CDR3 sequence is 15 residues long. V was clipped by 0 bases and J by 6 bases, with 12 bases between them. CDR1 and CDR2 from the germline V gene are SNHLY and FYNNEI. The CDR3 DNA sequence: TGTGCCAGCAGTGAAGCGCTTTGGGGAGGTCAGCCCCAGCATTTT. As protein: CASSEALWGGQPQHF. Full variable domain (missing parts from reference TRBV2 and TRBJ1-5): EPEVTQTPSHQVTQMGQEVILRCVPISNHLYFYWYRQILGQKVEFLVSFYNNEISEKSEIFDDQFSVERPDGSNFTLKIRSTKLEDSAMYFCASSEALWGGQPQHFGDGTRLSIL.

The rearrangement links TRBV5-4 to TRBJ2-1, with 7 positions matching TRBD2. The CDR3 length is 16 residues. Per germline, CDR1 SGHNT and CDR2 YYREEE (reference sequence). The J segment lost 3 bases and the V segment lost 4 bases, leaving 10 bases of the junction unmatched. CDR3 sequence: CASSGSGTTNYNEQFF. CDR3 in DNA: TGTGCCAGCAGCGGATCCGGGACTACCAACTACAATGAGCAGTTCTTC.

The V gene is TRBV2, the J gene TRBJ2-5; 11 bases are shared with TRBD2. This CDR3 has 16 amino acids. CDR1 SNHLY and CDR2 FYNNEI come from the germline V gene. Unmatched junction bases numbered 7, after V lost 3 bases and J lost 4 bases. The CDR3 loop is CASSDGLAGGSETQYF. The CDR3 coding sequence is TGTGCCAGCAGTGATGGGCTAGCGGGGGGTTCAGAGACCCAGTACTTC.

The V call is TRBV27, the J call TRBJ1-4, with TRBD1 identical over 10 bases. The V gene's germline CDR1 is MNHEY and CDR2 SMNVEV (reference sequence). V dropped 5 bases and J dropped 4; count of bases not matched to a gene: 7. The length of the CDR3 is 16 residues. The CDR3, as DNA: TGTGCCAGCAGTACTAACCGGGACAGGGGTAATGAAAAACTGTTTTTT. Its translation: CASSTNRDRGNEKLFF.

The rearrangement joins TRBV19 to TRBJ1-4; D not certain. The CDR3 consists of 16 residues. V was shortened by 5 bases and J by 0 bases, with 13 bases between the two germline ends. Germline V lookup: CDR1 LNHDA, CDR2 SQIVND (reference sequence). The CDR3 region is CASSVQHIPTNEKLFF. CDR3 bases: TGTGCCAGTAGTGTCCAACACATCCCAACTAATGAAAAACTGTTTTTT.

The chain combines TRBV19 with TRBJ1-2; 7 nucleotides match TRBD1. Germline V gives CDR1 LNHDA, CDR2 SQIVND (reference sequence). With V trimmed by 6 bases and J by 2 bases, 6 bases remained unmatched. This CDR3 comprises 14 residues. The CDR3: CASRRRDSNYGYTF. The CDR3 nucleotides read TGTGCCAGTAGACGCCGGGACAGCAACTATGGCTACACCTTC.

A single count supports this clone. The chain employs TRBV19 and TRBJ2-6, with D maybe TRBD2 (6 bases). This CDR3 region has 16 residues. Trimming left V 5 bases short and J 2 bases short, with 13 bases between. Looked up from germline, CDR1 is LNHDA and CDR2 is SQIVND (reference sequence). In DNA, the CDR3 is TGTGCCAGTAGTCCGCGTGGCGGGGCTGGGGCCAACGTCCTGACTTTC. The encoded protein is CASSPRGGAGANVLTF.

This chain joins TRBV6-5 and TRBJ2-5; the match to TRBD2 covers 12 bases. The CDR3 has 15 amino acids. Losses at the gene ends were 6 bases for V and 13 bases for J; bases not matched to a gene: 15. The germline V gene has CDR1 MNHEY and CDR2 SVGAGI. CDR3 amino acids: CASSAPSGGAKSWYF. The CDR3 bases are TGTGCCAGCAGCGCCCCTAGCGGGGGGGCAAAGAGTTGGTACTTC.

The gene calls are TRBV2 and TRBJ2-1, with 7 bases lining up with TRBD2. CDR1 and CDR2 (germline): SNHLY, FYNNEI. This CDR3 has 15 amino acids. With 3 bases clipped from V and 3 bases from J, the junction kept 5 bases outside the gene matches. CDR3 loop: CASSEGGGVYNEQFF. As DNA, the CDR3 is TGTGCCAGCAGTGAGGGCGGGGGAGTCTACAATGAGCAGTTCTTC.